These 23 T cell receptor beta chains originate from one sample sequenced in a study of technical replicates of blood from several donors. Here immunoSEQ multiplex PCR was the method, and the copy in TCRdb shows in-frame clones only, minus some. The data contain some 64,000 clones, about 92% of them seen just once; the ten biggest clones take up 3.5% to 5%. The sequenced sample was PBMCs. These receptors came from a human donor in good health. Some clones in this sample may be carry-over from other donors' samples.

V is TRBV19 and J is TRBJ1-5, with 7 nucleotides matching TRBD1. There are 14 residues in the CDR3. Germline trimming cut 6 bases from V and 11 bases from J; bases unmatched to any gene: 13. Per the germline V gene, CDR1 is LNHDA and CDR2 is SQIVND (reference sequence). The CDR3 region is CASSFQGVNPSQHF. CDR3 nucleotide sequence: TGTGCCAGTAGCTTTCAGGGGGTCAATCCCTCCCAGCATTTT.

The chain is built from TRBV5-1 and TRBJ2-7, with 9 bases that match TRBD2. The germline V gene has CDR1 SGHRS and CDR2 YFSETQ. The CDR3 loop spans 18 amino acids. Trimming cost V 6 bases and J 4 bases; bases outside gene matches: 20. The CDR3 here is CASKTHHRYLAGIYEQYF. For the CDR3, the DNA is TGCGCCAGCAAAACACACCACCGGTATCTAGCGGGAATTTACGAGCAGTACTTC. Drawing the rest from reference TRBV5-1 and TRBJ2-7, the complete variable domain is KAGVTQTPRYLIKTRGQQVTLSCSPISGHRSVSWYQQTPGQGLQFLFEYFSETQRNKGNFPGRFSGRQFSNSRSEMNVSTLELGDSALYLCASKTHHRYLAGIYEQYFGPGTRLTVT.

V usage is TRBV10-3 and J usage is TRBJ1-4, with 7 bases that match TRBD1. Germline lookup yields CDR1 ENHRY and CDR2 SYGVKD. The CDR3 length is 17 residues. V was clipped by 1 base and J by 4 bases; unmatched bases: 9. CDR3 amino acids: CAISEYDRASNNEKLFF. CDR3 DNA: TGTGCCATCAGTGAGTACGACAGGGCCAGCAATAATGAAAAACTGTTTTTT.

Only one count was recorded for this clone. The J gene is TRBJ2-4, the V gene TRBV4-1; 7 nucleotides line up with TRBD2. There are 15 residues in the CDR3. The germline V gene has CDR1 MGHRA and CDR2 YSYEKL. V gave up 1 base and J gave up 0 bases; unmatched junction bases: 0. The CDR3 protein is CASSQAGGAKNIQYF. The CDR3 region has the DNA TGCGCCAGCAGCCAAGCGGGGGGAGCCAAAAACATTCAGTACTTC.

V is TRBV29-1 and J is TRBJ1-2, with D uncertain. The CDR3 length is 11 residues. V was clipped by 3 bases and J by 6 bases, with 8 bases between them. Per the germline V gene, CDR1 is SQVTM and CDR2 is ANQGSEA. CDR3 sequence: CSVERENGYTF. In DNA form, the CDR3 reads TGCAGCGTTGAGCGAGAAAATGGCTACACCTTC.

The rearrangement joins TRBV12-5 to TRBJ2-2, with 7 bases that match TRBD1. Germline CDR1 is LGHNT and CDR2 is FRNRAP. J lost 3 bases, V lost 5 bases, and 9 bases had no gene match. The CDR3 length is 16 residues. Written as DNA, the CDR3 is TGTGCTAGTGGTCCGAACAGGGGTTTCGACACCGGGGAGCTGTTTTTT. It codes for CASGPNRGFDTGELFF.

V gene TRBV13 combines with J gene TRBJ2-6, with D tentatively TRBD2 (6 bases). This CDR3 is built from 16 residues. Trimming cost V 0 bases and J 2 bases, with 8 bases left between them. Germline V gives CDR1 PRHDT, CDR2 FYEKMQ (reference sequence). In nucleotides, the CDR3 is TGTGCCAGCAGCTTAGGACTAGCAACTGGGGCCAACGTCCTGACTTTC. Translated: CASSLGLATGANVLTF. The entire variable domain, with the rest obtained from reference TRBV13 and TRBJ2-6, is as follows: AAGVIQSPRHLIKEKRETATLKCYPIPRHDTVYWYQQGPGQDPQFLISFYEKMQSDKGSIPDRFSAQQFSDYHSELNMSSLELGDSALYFCASSLGLATGANVLTFGAGSRLTVL.

This chain links TRBV2 with TRBJ1-4; D uncertain. The CDR3 is 12 residues long. From germline, CDR1 is SNHLY and CDR2 FYNNEI. V was pared by 6 bases and J by 12 bases, with 14 bases between. Written as DNA, the CDR3 is TGTGCCAGCAGCTTTTACGCGGAGGAACTGTTTTTT. Translating it yields CASSFYAEELFF.

The rearrangement links TRBV14 to TRBJ1-1; no reliable D call. Germline V CDR1 and CDR2: SGHDN, FVKESK. V lost 5 bases to trimming and J lost 1 base, with 8 bases between them. The CDR3 extends over 13 amino acids. CDR3 sequence (DNA): TGTGCCAGCAGCTTCCGGGAGAACACTGAAGCTTTCTTT. Translation: CASSFRENTEAFF.

The chain is built from TRBV29-1 and TRBJ1-2; the D gene is possibly TRBD1 (6 bases). The V end lost 5 bases, the J end lost 4 bases, and 11 bases lay between the germline ends. There are 12 residues in the CDR3. CDR1 and CDR2 from the germline V gene are SQVTM and ANQGSEA. The chain's CDR3 is CSVRRDTYGYTF. For the CDR3, the DNA is TGCAGCGTTCGCAGGGACACCTATGGCTACACCTTC.

The chain has TRBV2 and TRBJ1-1; weak D call: TRBD1 (5 bases). V lost 9 bases to trimming and J lost 0 bases, with 17 bases between them. Germline CDR1 and CDR2: SNHLY and FYNNEI. The CDR3 contains 15 residues. The CDR3 loop is CARLTRALMNTEAFF. The DNA for the CDR3 is TGTGCCAGACTAACCAGGGCTCTCATGAACACTGAAGCTTTCTTT.

The gene calls are TRBV29-1 and TRBJ2-2, with 7 bases fitting TRBD2. This CDR3 is 12 amino acids long. CDR1 SQVTM and CDR2 ANQGSEA come from the germline V gene. V lost 5 bases to trimming and J lost 13 bases; unmatched junction nucleotides: 10. CDR3 region: CSVNVGPGGLFF. The CDR3 DNA reads as TGCAGCGTTAATGTGGGGCCGGGAGGGCTGTTTTTT.

In nucleotides, the CDR3 is TGCGCCAGCAGCGGGCTAGCGGAACCCACAGATACGCAGTATTTT. This translates into CASSGLAEPTDTQYF. The V and J genes are TRBV4-3 and TRBJ2-3; 7 nucleotides align to TRBD2. V lost 5 bases to trimming and J lost 2 bases; unmatched junction nucleotides: 7. Germline CDR1 reads LGHNA; CDR2 reads YSLEER. The CDR3 contains 15 residues.

The chain has TRBV4-2 and TRBJ2-3; 10 bases map to TRBD2. The CDR3 sequence is 17 residues long. The V gene end was trimmed by 2 bases and the J gene end by 2 bases; junction bases not matched to a gene: 7. Germline CDR1 and CDR2: LGHNA and YNFKEQ. CDR3 nucleotides: TGTGCCAGCAGCCAAATAAGCGGGGGGGCTGTCACAGATACGCAGTATTTT. Encoded protein: CASSQISGGAVTDTQYF.

This rearrangement joins TRBV28 to TRBJ1-2; no reliable D call. This CDR3 spans 13 amino acids. V lost 2 bases to trimming and J lost 8 bases, with 12 bases between them. Germline CDR1 reads MDHEN; CDR2 reads SYDVKM. For the CDR3, the DNA is TGTGCCAGCAGTTTACAGGCCAATCGAGGCTACACCTTC. Translation gives CASSLQANRGYTF.

The rearrangement links TRBV4-3 to TRBJ2-1, with 7 bases lining up with TRBD2. The CDR3 is made up of 16 amino acids. Losses at the gene ends were 1 base for V and 2 bases for J; bases not matched to a gene: 5. CDR1 and CDR2 (germline): LGHNA, YSLEER. CDR3 in DNA: TGCGCCAGCAGCCAAGGGGCTAGCGGAGCCTACAATGAGCAGTTCTTC. The encoded protein is CASSQGASGAYNEQFF.

V gene TRBV6-6 combines with J gene TRBJ1-2; tentative D call: TRBD1 (5 bases). Germline-derived CDR1 and CDR2 are MNHNY and SVGAGI (reference sequence). With 5 bases removed from V and 5 bases from J, the gap between germline ends came to 9 bases. This CDR3 has 12 amino acids. The CDR3 here is CASSIGGYGYTF. CDR3 nucleotides: TGTGCCAGCAGTATCGGGGGTTATGGCTACACCTTC.

The chain couples TRBV7-2 to TRBJ1-1; 7 bases map to TRBD1. J was trimmed by 1 base and V by 7 bases; bases with no gene match: 6. The CDR3 spans 14 residues. Germline CDR1 and CDR2: SGHTA and FQGNSA. Written as DNA, the CDR3 is TGTGCCAGCAAGCCCGGGACAGCGAACACTGAAGCTTTCTTT. Its protein is CASKPGTANTEAFF.

This clone was found once. The rearrangement links TRBV11-2 to TRBJ2-5; D might be TRBD1 (6 bases). The ends were cut back, 3 bases at V and 4 bases at J, with 15 bases in the middle. The CDR3 runs 15 residues. Per germline, CDR1 SGHAT and CDR2 FQNNGV. The CDR3 DNA sequence: TGTGCCAGCAGCTTGGGAACAGGGTGGGTAGAGACCCAGTACTTC. Protein product: CASSLGTGWVETQYF.

The CDR3 region is CASSDLAGGPNEQFF. CDR3 sequence (DNA): TGTGCCAGCAGCGACCTAGCGGGGGGCCCCAATGAGCAGTTCTTC. The chain has TRBV9 and TRBJ2-1; 11 bases agree with TRBD2. From germline, CDR1 is SGDLS and CDR2 YYNGEE. V lost 3 bases to trimming and J lost 6 bases; unmatched junction nucleotides: 5. This CDR3 comprises 15 residues.

This chain joins TRBV4-3 and TRBJ2-1; 7 bases fit TRBD1. The junction had 3 bases not matched to a gene; V was cut back by 1 base and J by 3 bases. The CDR3 has 15 amino acids. Germline V lookup: CDR1 LGHNA, CDR2 YSLEER. The CDR3 DNA sequence: TGCGCCAGCAGCCAAGGACAGGGCGGCTACAATGAGCAGTTCTTC. This gives the protein CASSQGQGGYNEQFF.

This chain links TRBV30 with TRBJ1-4; D gene ambiguous. From germline, CDR1 is GTSNPN and CDR2 SVGIG (reference sequence). V dropped 4 bases and J dropped 3 bases, with 9 bases sitting between them. CDR3 length: 13 amino acids. Written as DNA, the CDR3 is TGTGCCTGGAACTGGGAGGCTAATGAAAAACTGTTTTTT. This sequence encodes CAWNWEANEKLFF.

This chain connects TRBV30 to TRBJ1-2, with TRBD1 as a possible D gene (5 bases). V was shortened by 3 bases and J by 3 bases, with 17 bases between the two germline ends. The CDR3 contains 15 residues. The germline V gene has CDR1 GTSNPN and CDR2 SVGIG (reference sequence). This CDR3 is CAWRGVGGSDYGYTF. The CDR3 nucleotides read TGTGCCTGGAGGGGGGTGGGAGGTTCGGACTATGGCTACACCTTC.